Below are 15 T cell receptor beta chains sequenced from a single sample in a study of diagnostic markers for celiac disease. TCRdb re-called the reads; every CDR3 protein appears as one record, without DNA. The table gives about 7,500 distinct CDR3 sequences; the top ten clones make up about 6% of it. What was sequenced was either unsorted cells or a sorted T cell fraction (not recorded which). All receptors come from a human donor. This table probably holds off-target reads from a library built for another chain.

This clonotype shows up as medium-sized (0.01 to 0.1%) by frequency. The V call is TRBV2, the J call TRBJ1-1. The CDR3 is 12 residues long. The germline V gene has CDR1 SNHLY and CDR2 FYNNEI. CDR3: CASNDPNTEAFF.

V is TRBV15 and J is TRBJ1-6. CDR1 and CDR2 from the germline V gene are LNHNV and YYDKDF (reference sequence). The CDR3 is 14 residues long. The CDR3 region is CATSGGIGNSPLHF.

CDR3: CAWSQGTGRPQHF. V gene TRBV30 combines with J gene TRBJ1-5; TCRdb proposes TRBD1, but this gene call is untestable without DNA. The CDR3 length is 13 residues. Germline loops: CDR1 GTSNPN, CDR2 SVGIG (reference sequence).

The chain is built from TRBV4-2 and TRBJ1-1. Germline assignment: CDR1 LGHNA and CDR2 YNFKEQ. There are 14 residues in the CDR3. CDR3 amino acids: CASSQVNMNTEAFF.

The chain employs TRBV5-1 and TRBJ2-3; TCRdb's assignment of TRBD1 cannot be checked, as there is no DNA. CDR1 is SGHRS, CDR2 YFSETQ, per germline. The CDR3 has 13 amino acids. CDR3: CASSGTPGTRQYF.

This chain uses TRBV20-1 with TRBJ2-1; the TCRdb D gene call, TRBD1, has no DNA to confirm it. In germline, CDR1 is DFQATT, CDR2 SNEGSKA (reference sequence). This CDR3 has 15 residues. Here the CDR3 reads CSARDTVRGHNEQFF.

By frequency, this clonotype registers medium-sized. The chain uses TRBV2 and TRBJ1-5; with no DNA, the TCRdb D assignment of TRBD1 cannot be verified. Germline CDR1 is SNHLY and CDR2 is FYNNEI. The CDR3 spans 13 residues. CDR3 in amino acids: CASSSGTGLPQHF.

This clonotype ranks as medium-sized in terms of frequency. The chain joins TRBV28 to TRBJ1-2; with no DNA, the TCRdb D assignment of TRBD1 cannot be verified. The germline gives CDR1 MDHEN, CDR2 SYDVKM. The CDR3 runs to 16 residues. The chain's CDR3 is CASSPETGQGARGYTF.

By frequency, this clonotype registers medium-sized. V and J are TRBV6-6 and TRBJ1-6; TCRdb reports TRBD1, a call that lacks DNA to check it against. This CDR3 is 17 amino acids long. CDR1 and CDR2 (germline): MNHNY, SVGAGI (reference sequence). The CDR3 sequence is CASSYATGATYNSPLHF.

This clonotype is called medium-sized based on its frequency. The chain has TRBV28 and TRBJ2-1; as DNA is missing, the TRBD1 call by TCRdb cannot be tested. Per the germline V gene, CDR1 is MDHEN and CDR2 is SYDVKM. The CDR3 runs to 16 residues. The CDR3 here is CASRRARGSSYNEQFF.

CDR3 region: CSARPIPDGSYEQYF. The rearrangement links TRBV20-1 to TRBJ2-7. The CDR3 sequence is 15 residues long. Germline V CDR1 and CDR2: DFQATT, SNEGSKA (reference sequence).

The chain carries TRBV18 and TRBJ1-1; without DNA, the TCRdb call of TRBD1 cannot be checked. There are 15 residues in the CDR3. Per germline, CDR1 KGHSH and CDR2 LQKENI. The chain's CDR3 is CASSLEGGEDTEAFF.

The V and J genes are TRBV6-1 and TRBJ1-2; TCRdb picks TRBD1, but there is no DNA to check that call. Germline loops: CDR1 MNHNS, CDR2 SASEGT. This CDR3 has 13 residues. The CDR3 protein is CASSETGDYGYTF.

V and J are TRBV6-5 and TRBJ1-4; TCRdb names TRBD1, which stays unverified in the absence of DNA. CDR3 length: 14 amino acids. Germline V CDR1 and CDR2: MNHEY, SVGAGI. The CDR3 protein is CASSLGQGSEKLFF.

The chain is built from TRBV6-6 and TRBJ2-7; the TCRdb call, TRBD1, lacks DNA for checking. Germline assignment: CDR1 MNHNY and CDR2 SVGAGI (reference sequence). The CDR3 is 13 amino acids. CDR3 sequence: CASRPGDSYEQYF.